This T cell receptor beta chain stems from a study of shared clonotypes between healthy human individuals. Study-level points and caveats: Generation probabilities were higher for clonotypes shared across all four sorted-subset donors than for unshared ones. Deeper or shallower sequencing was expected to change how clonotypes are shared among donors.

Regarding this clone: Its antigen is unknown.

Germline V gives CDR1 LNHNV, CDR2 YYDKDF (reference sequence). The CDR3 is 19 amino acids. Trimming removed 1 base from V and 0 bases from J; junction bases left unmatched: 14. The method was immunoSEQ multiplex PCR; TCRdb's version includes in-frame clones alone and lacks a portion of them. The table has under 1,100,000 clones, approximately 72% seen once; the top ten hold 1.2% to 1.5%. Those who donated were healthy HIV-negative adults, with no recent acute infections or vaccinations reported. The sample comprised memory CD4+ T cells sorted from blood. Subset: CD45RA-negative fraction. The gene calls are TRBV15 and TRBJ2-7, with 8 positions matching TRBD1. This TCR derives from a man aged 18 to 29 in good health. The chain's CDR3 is CATSRGQTGADFSSYEQYF. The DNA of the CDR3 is TGTGCCACCAGCAGAGGCCAGACAGGGGCCGACTTCAGCTCCTACGAGCAGTACTTC.